This TCR beta chain was observed in a study of control samples from healthy donors and cancer patients. Trimming stripped 5 bases from V and 7 bases from J, with 11 bases between. The CDR3 extends over 12 amino acids. Germline assignment: CDR1 SGHVS and CDR2 FQNEAQ. Some clones are missing from TCRdb's copy, which holds only in-frame ones; the method was immunoSEQ multiplex PCR. The table records under 150,000 clones, roughly 94% of them present only once. The sample was blood. V usage is TRBV7-8 and J usage is TRBJ1-1; D is perhaps TRBD1 (6 bases). This TCR came from a man aged 25-40 years in good health. The CDR3 nucleotides read TGTGCCAGCAGCGTCATAGGGGGTGAAGCTTTCTTT. It is translated as CASSVIGGEAFF.